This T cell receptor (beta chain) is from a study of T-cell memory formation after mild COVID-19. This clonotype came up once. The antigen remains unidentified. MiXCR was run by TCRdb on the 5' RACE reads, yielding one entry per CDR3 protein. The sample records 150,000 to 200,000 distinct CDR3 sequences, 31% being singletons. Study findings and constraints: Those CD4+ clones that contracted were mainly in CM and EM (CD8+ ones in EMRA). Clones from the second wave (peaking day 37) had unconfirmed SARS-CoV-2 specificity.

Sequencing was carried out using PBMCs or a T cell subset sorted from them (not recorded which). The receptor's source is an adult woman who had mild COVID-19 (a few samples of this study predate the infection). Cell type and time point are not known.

The CDR3 nucleotides read TGCGCCAGCAGCCAGGACTGGGACAGGTTCTATGGCTACACCTTC. Protein: CASSQDWDRFYGYTF. The chain links TRBV4-1 to TRBJ1-2; TRBD1 aligns across 8 bases. This CDR3 has 15 residues. CDR1 is MGHRA and CDR2 is YSYEKL in the germline V gene. V was pared by 3 bases and J by 4 bases, with 7 bases of the junction left unmatched.